Below, 14 T cell receptor beta chains from the same sample are listed, as sequenced in a study of blood T cell repertoires in COVID-19. Generated by immunoSEQ multiplex PCR, the TCRdb table keeps only in-frame clones and is missing some. The top ten hold approximately 9.3% of the sample, which has 75,000 to 100,000 clones, roughly 79% seen once. Sequencing was done on a sample of peripheral blood. These receptors originate from a woman of 80 years or more with acute or convalescent COVID-19.

This clone was recorded a few times. The chain recombines TRBV7-3 with TRBJ2-3; 7 nucleotides agree with TRBD1. CDR1 and CDR2 from the germline V gene are SGHTA and FQGTGA. CDR3 length: 13 amino acids. After removal of 8 bases from V and 5 bases from J, the junction contained 7 bases not matched to a gene. CDR3 sequence (DNA): TGTGCCAGCGCCGAGGGGGCGGTAGATACGCAGTATTTT. It encodes CASAEGAVDTQYF. The whole variable domain, remainder taken from reference TRBV7-3 and TRBJ2-3, is GAGVSQTPSNKVTEKGKYVELRCDPISGHTALYWYRQSLGQGPEFLIYFQGTGAADDSGLPNDRFFAVRPEGSVSTLKIQRTERGDSAVYLCASAEGAVDTQYFGPGTRLTVL.

This clone came up a few times. The J gene is TRBJ1-6, the V gene TRBV6-5; 8 bases are shared with TRBD1. The J segment lost 6 bases and the V segment lost 4 bases, leaving 8 bases of the junction unmatched. The germline V gene encodes CDR1 MNHEY and CDR2 SVGAGI. The CDR3 is 16 residues long. CDR3 sequence reads: CASSSNQGAGNSPLHF. The CDR3 DNA sequence: TGTGCCAGCAGTTCGAACCAGGGGGCTGGTAATTCACCCCTCCACTTT.

The chain carries TRBV13 and TRBJ2-7, with D uncertain. Deletions cut 5 bases from V and 2 bases from J, with 10 bases between. Looked up from germline, CDR1 is PRHDT and CDR2 is FYEKMQ (reference sequence). The CDR3 sequence is 13 residues long. In DNA form, the CDR3 reads TGTGCCAGCAGCCTTACCGAGGCCTACGAGCAGTACTTC. Its protein product is CASSLTEAYEQYF.

This clone occurred once. The rearrangement uses TRBV29-1 and TRBJ2-7; a weak D match, TRBD1 (5 bases). CDR3 size: 12 residues. Germline V gives CDR1 SQVTM, CDR2 ANQGSEA. V lost 1 base to trimming and J lost 6 bases, with 10 bases between them. The CDR3 region is CSVEVQGLEQYF. CDR3 sequence (DNA): TGCAGCGTTGAAGTTCAGGGTCTCGAGCAGTACTTC.

This clone showed up just a few times. This sequence joins TRBV18 and TRBJ2-1, with D perhaps TRBD2 (6 bases). With 3 bases removed from V and 1 base from J, the gap between germline ends came to 10 bases. In germline, CDR1 is KGHSH, CDR2 LQKENI. The CDR3 length is 15 residues. The CDR3 protein is CASSPGGVSYNEQFF. Written as DNA, the CDR3 is TGTGCCAGCTCACCCGGCGGGGTTTCCTACAATGAGCAGTTCTTC.

The DNA for the CDR3 is TGTGCCAGCAGCCCGGGGGACTCCCCCCAAGAGACCCAGTACTTC. Translating it yields CASSPGDSPQETQYF. V usage is TRBV5-8 and J usage is TRBJ2-5; tentatively, D is TRBD2 (6 bases). The CDR3 runs 15 residues. The V and J ends lost 4 bases and 1 base respectively, with 14 bases between them. In germline, CDR1 is SGHTS, CDR2 YDEGEE.

The rearrangement joins TRBV6-2 or TRBV6-3 to TRBJ2-1; TRBD1 matches at 9 bases. The CDR3 consists of 20 residues. Germline V gene sequence: CDR1 MNHEY, CDR2 SVGEGT. V dropped 0 bases and J dropped 0; count of bases not matched to a gene: 12. The CDR3 DNA reads TGTGCCAGCAGTTACTCTTTACAGGGGGCGAATTGGTTCTCCTACAATGAGCAGTTCTTC. Translating gives CASSYSLQGANWFSYNEQFF.

This clone was detected only once. The chain employs TRBV9 and TRBJ1-3, with 8 bases matching TRBD1. The CDR3 extends over 15 amino acids. With 3 bases clipped from V and 2 bases from J, the junction kept 4 bases outside the gene matches. Germline assignment: CDR1 SGDLS and CDR2 YYNGEE. The CDR3 sequence is CASSGTQGAGNTIYF. The DNA of the CDR3 is TGTGCCAGCAGCGGGACACAGGGGGCTGGAAACACCATATATTTT.

The genes are TRBV7-2 and TRBJ1-2; weak D call: TRBD1 (5 bases). Germline CDR1 and CDR2: SGHTA and FQGNSA. The V end lost 3 bases, the J end lost 5 bases, and 7 bases lay between the germline ends. The CDR3 length is 12 residues. CDR3 nucleotide sequence: TGTGCCAGCAGCTTCCCAGGGTATGGCTACACCTTC. It specifies CASSFPGYGYTF.

The chain carries TRBV11-1 and TRBJ1-1; D gene unclear. CDR1 is SGHAT, CDR2 FQDESV, per germline (reference sequence). This CDR3 has 14 amino acids. V dropped 5 bases and J dropped 0 bases, with 10 bases sitting between them. Written as DNA, the CDR3 is TGTGCCAGCAGCGGAGGACGGTTGAACACTGAAGCTTTCTTT. Its translation is CASSGGRLNTEAFF.

V is TRBV9 and J is TRBJ2-1; a possible D gene is TRBD2 (5 bases). Per germline, CDR1 SGDLS and CDR2 YYNGEE. Between the trimmed V and J ends, which lost 4 bases and 0 bases, there was a span of 14 bases. This CDR3 spans 16 amino acids. The CDR3 spells CASSLAHGDSYNEQFF. In DNA, the CDR3 is TGTGCCAGCAGCCTAGCCCACGGGGACTCCTACAATGAGCAGTTCTTC.

In DNA, the CDR3 is TGTGCCAGCAGTTACTCAGGAGACAGGGCTTGGGAAGGCTACACCTTC. Its protein product is CASSYSGDRAWEGYTF. The chain joins TRBV6-5 to TRBJ1-2; 7 nucleotides agree with TRBD1. The J segment lost 8 bases and the V segment lost 0 bases, leaving 12 bases of the junction unmatched. Germline loops: CDR1 MNHEY, CDR2 SVGAGI. The CDR3 runs 16 residues.

The gene calls are TRBV10-1 and TRBJ1-2; D may be TRBD1 (6 bases). V lost 2 bases and J 3 bases, leaving 19 bases between the germline ends. CDR3 size: 17 residues. Germline values: CDR1 WNHNN, CDR2 SYGVQD (reference sequence). The CDR3 sequence: CASSERSDRHRDYGYTF. The CDR3 coding sequence is TGCGCCAGCAGTGAGCGAAGCGACAGGCATCGGGACTATGGCTACACCTTC.

A note on this clone: Other DNA sequences in this specimen translate into the identical CDR3. The chain is built from TRBV4-3 and TRBJ2-7; 8 nucleotides agree with TRBD1. Per germline, CDR1 LGHNA and CDR2 YSLEER. The CDR3 is made up of 13 amino acids. The trim removed 3 bases at V and 5 bases at J, leaving 3 bases unmatched. CDR3: CASSHLQGDEQYF. CDR3 DNA: TGCGCCAGCAGCCATTTACAGGGGGACGAGCAGTACTTC.